This TCR beta chain appears in the sequencing data of a study of immune evolution from preneoplasia to lung adenocarcinoma. Study-level points and caveats: Later-stage lesions appeared to have more T cells, more diversity, less clonality. Top clone frequencies peaked in normal lung, apparently declining through invasive adenocarcinoma.

Germline CDR1 is SGHTA and CDR2 is FQGNSA. V lost 5 bases, J lost 1 base, and 7 bases stayed unmatched. CDR3 length: 15 residues. The protocol was immunoSEQ multiplex PCR, while the TCRdb copy is restricted to in-frame clones and leaves out a portion. The profile shows around 40,000 clones, approximately 80% of them singletons. H&E slides confirmed each diagnosis, reviewed by two pathologists independently. About this clone: The antigen is undetermined.

Material for sequencing was FFPE invasive lung adenocarcinoma tissue. The clonotype originates from a person in their sixties or seventies with lung adenocarcinoma. The chain couples TRBV7-2 to TRBJ2-5, with 7 bases that match TRBD1. CDR3 bases: TGTGCCAGCAGCGCAGGGGGACAGTTCCAAGAGACCCAGTACTTC. Translating gives CASSAGGQFQETQYF.